These 24 T cell receptor beta chains were sequenced from one sample in a study of shared clonotypes between healthy human individuals. The assay was immunoSEQ multiplex PCR, and TCRdb's table has in-frame clones only and misses some. The sample holds a few million clones, 93% seen once. Source material: naive CD4+ T cells from PBMCs. The subset was: CD45RA+ positively selected. All receptors come from a man aged 18 to 35 in good health. Some clones in this sample may be carry-over from other donors' samples.

This rearrangement joins TRBV7-9 to TRBJ1-2; possible D gene TRBD1, 6 bases. This CDR3 contains 14 residues. CDR1 SEHNR and CDR2 FQNEAQ come from the germline V gene (reference sequence). Trimming stripped 5 bases from V and 3 bases from J, with 13 bases between. This CDR3 reads CASSQGGKDYGYTF. CDR3 nucleotide sequence: TGTGCCAGCAGCCAAGGGGGGAAGGACTATGGCTACACCTTC.

Worth noting for this clone: Other DNA variants within this sample encode the same CDR3. The V call is TRBV7-3, the J call TRBJ2-7; a possible D gene is TRBD2 (6 bases). The V gene's germline CDR1 is SGHTA and CDR2 FQGTGA. The CDR3 covers 12 residues. V lost 0 bases and J 6 bases, leaving 6 bases between the germline ends. The CDR3, as DNA: TGTGCCAGCAGCTTAACGGGGGGCGAGCAGTACTTC. Its translation is CASSLTGGEQYF.

V usage is TRBV18 and J usage is TRBJ1-2; D ambiguous. The germline V and J ends were trimmed by 6 bases and 6 bases, with 8 bases remaining between them. CDR3 length: 11 amino acids. The germline V gene has CDR1 KGHSH and CDR2 LQKENI. The CDR3 region has the DNA TGTGCCAGCTCGCAGGTCGATGGCTACACCTTC. It specifies CASSQVDGYTF.

This chain uses TRBV5-6 with TRBJ1-4; TRBD1 matches 10 bases. CDR3 length: 13 amino acids. The junction had 2 bases not matched to a gene; V was cut back by 4 bases and J by 8 bases. Per the germline V gene, CDR1 is SGHDT and CDR2 is YYEEEE. CDR3 sequence (DNA): TGTGCCAGCAGCCGGGGACAGGGGGAAAAACTGTTTTTT. Amino acid sequence: CASSRGQGEKLFF. Drawing the rest from reference TRBV5-6 and TRBJ1-4, the complete variable domain is DAGVTQSPTHLIKTRGQQVTLRCSPKSGHDTVSWYQQALGQGPQFIFQYYEEEERQRGNFPDRFSGHQFPNYSSELNVNALLLGDSALYLCASSRGQGEKLFFGSGTQLSVL.

The count of this clone is one. V is TRBV7-6 and J is TRBJ1-4; TRBD1 matches 7 bases. The V gene end was trimmed by 5 bases and the J gene end by 3 bases; junction bases not matched to a gene: 3. Looked up from germline, CDR1 is SGHVS and CDR2 is FNYEAQ. CDR3 length: 14 residues. In DNA form, the CDR3 reads TGTGCCAGCAGCAGTGGGACAGCTAATGAAAAACTGTTTTTT. Translated, it gives CASSSGTANEKLFF.

This chain links TRBV21-1 with TRBJ2-7. TRBV21-1 is labeled a pseudogene. This CDR3 has 15 amino acids. CDR3 nucleotides: TGTGCCAGCAGCCAAAAAGGTAAGGGATCCTACGAGCAGTACTTC. Protein sequence: CASSQKGKGSYEQYF.

This clone was seen just once. The chain joins TRBV27 to TRBJ2-7, with a possible D match to TRBD2 (6 bases). The CDR3 extends over 15 amino acids. CDR1 is MNHEY, CDR2 SMNVEV, per germline (reference sequence). Trimming removed 8 bases from V and 6 bases from J, with 23 bases in between. CDR3 DNA sequence: TGTGCCAGCGGACCCTTGAGGGACGGAGCGGGCGAGCAGTACTTC. It translates to CASGPLRDGAGEQYF.

The gene calls are TRBV5-1 and TRBJ2-5; 9 nucleotides line up with TRBD2. CDR3 length: 15 amino acids. The V gene end was trimmed by 3 bases and the J gene end by 6 bases; junction bases not matched to a gene: 9. Germline V CDR1 and CDR2: SGHRS, YFSETQ. CDR3 DNA sequence: TGCGCCAGCAGCTCGGCGGGAGGGCGGGAAAAGACCCAGTACTTC. Translating gives CASSSAGGREKTQYF.

In regard to this clone: This CDR3 is also generated by other DNA sequences in the sample. The chain has TRBV28 and TRBJ2-7, with D uncertain. The ends were cut back, 2 bases at V and 3 bases at J, with 8 bases in the middle. Germline V gives CDR1 MDHEN, CDR2 SYDVKM. The CDR3 extends over 13 amino acids. The CDR3, as DNA: TGTGCCAGCAGTTTAGGTCACAGCTACGAGCAGTACTTC. Encoded protein: CASSLGHSYEQYF.

The chain is built from TRBV5-1 and TRBJ2-1; a weak D match, TRBD1 (6 bases). Trimming took off 4 bases at V and 0 bases at J, with 11 bases between the two ends. CDR1 and CDR2 (germline): SGHRS, YFSETQ. The CDR3 is made up of 15 amino acids. The CDR3 bases are TGCGCCAGCAGCGCTGGACAGCTCTCCTACAATGAGCAGTTCTTC. Its protein product is CASSAGQLSYNEQFF.

Comment on this clone: Distinct nucleotide sequences in the sample also encode this CDR3. The CDR3 here is CASSRDSYNEQFF. The CDR3 DNA sequence: TGCGCCAGCAGCCGCGACTCTTACAATGAGCAGTTCTTC. The chain is built from TRBV5-1 and TRBJ2-1; D is ambiguous. The V gene's germline CDR1 is SGHRS and CDR2 YFSETQ. This CDR3 is built from 13 residues. Deletions cut 4 bases from V and 4 bases from J, with 9 bases between.

CDR3 bases: TGCGCCAGCAGCCAATCTCAGAGCTCTGGAAACACCATATATTTT. Encoded protein: CASSQSQSSGNTIYF. The chain recombines TRBV4-1 with TRBJ1-3, with D hard to call. In germline, CDR1 is MGHRA, CDR2 YSYEKL. This CDR3 has 15 residues. V shed 2 bases and J shed 0 bases, with 8 bases lying between them.

This rearrangement joins TRBV7-7 to TRBJ2-7; no definite D call. The CDR3 loop spans 13 amino acids. The V and J ends lost 0 bases and 2 bases respectively, with 5 bases between them. CDR1 and CDR2 (germline): SSHAT, FNYEAQ (reference sequence). CDR3 amino acids: CASSLARTYEQYF. Written as DNA, the CDR3 is TGTGCCAGCAGCTTAGCTAGAACCTACGAGCAGTACTTC.

The sample holds a few counts of this clone. The CDR3 region has the DNA TGTGCCAGCAGCTGGGACAGGGGCACTGAAGCTTTCTTT. The encoded protein is CASSWDRGTEAFF. V usage is TRBV7-2 and J usage is TRBJ1-1; the match to TRBD1 covers 10 bases. V was clipped by 4 bases and J by 4 bases; unmatched bases: 0. The CDR3 is 13 residues long. CDR1 and CDR2 (germline): SGHTA, FQGNSA.

The chain employs TRBV28 and TRBJ2-3; 8 nucleotides match TRBD1. This CDR3 has 14 amino acids. Germline V gene data show CDR1 as MDHEN and CDR2 as SYDVKM. Trimming took 7 bases from V and 4 from J; bases not matched to a gene: 7. CDR3 coding DNA: TGTGCCAGCAAATCAGGGGGCGCGGCAGATACGCAGTATTTT. Its translation is CASKSGGAADTQYF.

In its sample, this clone was seen a few times. The CDR3 DNA sequence: TGCGCCAGCAGCTTGGCCCTATCCGGGGAGCTGTTTTTT. Amino acids: CASSLALSGELFF. The V call is TRBV5-1, the J call TRBJ2-2; D is unresolved. Trimming removed 0 bases from V and 6 bases from J, with 6 bases in between. The CDR3 runs 13 residues. Per germline, CDR1 SGHRS and CDR2 YFSETQ.

The chain recombines TRBV28 with TRBJ2-1; 10 nucleotides align to TRBD2. This CDR3 has 14 residues. V lost 4 bases, J lost 10 bases, and 7 bases stayed unmatched. Germline V CDR1 and CDR2: MDHEN, SYDVKM. CDR3 loop: CASSWASGSREQFF. The CDR3 DNA reads TGTGCCAGCAGTTGGGCTAGCGGGAGCCGAGAGCAGTTCTTC.

V usage is TRBV4-2 and J usage is TRBJ2-5; 8 bases fit TRBD2. The V gene end was trimmed by 1 base and the J gene end by 4 bases; junction bases not matched to a gene: 14. This CDR3 has 18 residues. CDR1 LGHNA and CDR2 YNFKEQ come from the germline V gene. The chain's CDR3 is CASSQVFPGGGRRETQYF. The CDR3 nucleotides read TGTGCCAGCAGCCAAGTCTTTCCGGGGGGCGGGAGGCGAGAGACCCAGTACTTC.

The genes are TRBV5-1 and TRBJ1-4; a weak D match, TRBD1 (5 bases). The V gene's germline CDR1 is SGHRS and CDR2 YFSETQ. CDR3 length: 14 residues. Trimming took 7 bases from V and 6 from J, leaving 16 bases between them. The CDR3 loop reads CASGYFGTYEKLFF. The DNA of the CDR3 is TGCGCCAGCGGGTATTTCGGGACCTATGAAAAACTGTTTTTT.

V is TRBV27 and J is TRBJ2-2; no clear D gene. The germline gives CDR1 MNHEY, CDR2 SMNVEV (reference sequence). The V end lost 5 bases, the J end lost 6 bases, and 4 bases lay between the germline ends. The length of the CDR3 is 11 residues. CDR3 residues: CASSQSGELFF. DNA for the CDR3: TGTGCCAGCAGTCAATCCGGGGAGCTGTTTTTT.

This chain links TRBV11-1 with TRBJ2-1; 13 bases are a match to TRBD2. CDR3 length: 17 residues. Losses at the gene ends were 1 base for V and 9 bases for J; bases not matched to a gene: 9. CDR1 and CDR2 from the germline V gene are SGHAT and FQDESV (reference sequence). For the CDR3, the DNA is TGTGCCAGCAGCTTAGTCCGGACTAGCGGGAGTTTGGTTGAGCAGTTCTTC. Its protein product is CASSLVRTSGSLVEQFF.

The chain links TRBV6-5 to TRBJ2-3; 8 nucleotides agree with TRBD2. The germline V gene encodes CDR1 MNHEY and CDR2 SVGAGI. The J segment lost 7 bases and the V segment lost 6 bases, leaving 6 bases of the junction unmatched. The CDR3 is made up of 13 amino acids. The CDR3 is CASSSGSGNTQYF. CDR3 bases: TGTGCCAGCAGCAGCGGGAGTGGAAATACGCAGTATTTT.

This chain uses TRBV5-4 with TRBJ2-3, with 9 nucleotides matching TRBD2. Germline V CDR1 and CDR2: SGHNT, YYREEE (reference sequence). The CDR3 is made up of 16 amino acids. V lost 2 bases, J lost 1 base, and 5 bases stayed unmatched. CDR3 coding DNA: TGTGCCAGCAGCTTATTAGCGGGAGTTGGCACAGATACGCAGTATTTT. Translated: CASSLLAGVGTDTQYF.

This clone was observed a single time. The genes are TRBV19 and TRBJ2-1, with 7 bases aligning to TRBD1. Germline loops: CDR1 LNHDA, CDR2 SQIVND (reference sequence). V dropped 3 bases and J dropped 6; count of bases not matched to a gene: 5. There are 14 residues in the CDR3. CDR3 amino acids: CASSIMTGSNEQFF. The CDR3 nucleotides are TGTGCCAGTAGTATCATGACAGGGAGCAATGAGCAGTTCTTC. Together with reference TRBV19 and TRBJ2-1, the CDR3 gives the full variable domain: DGGITQSPKYLFRKEGQNVTLSCEQNLNHDAMYWYRQDPGQGLRLIYYSQIVNDFQKGDIAEGYSVSREKKESFPLTVTSAQKNPTAFYLCASSIMTGSNEQFFGPGTRLTVL.